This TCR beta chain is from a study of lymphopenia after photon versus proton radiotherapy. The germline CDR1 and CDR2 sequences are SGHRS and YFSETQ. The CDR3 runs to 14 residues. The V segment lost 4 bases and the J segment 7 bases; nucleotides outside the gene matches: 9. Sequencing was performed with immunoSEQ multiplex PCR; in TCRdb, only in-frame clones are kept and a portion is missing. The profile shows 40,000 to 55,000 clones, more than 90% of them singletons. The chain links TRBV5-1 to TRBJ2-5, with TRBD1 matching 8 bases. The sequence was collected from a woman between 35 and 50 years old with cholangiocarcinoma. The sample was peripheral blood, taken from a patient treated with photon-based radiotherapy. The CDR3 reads CASSEKTGVGTQYF. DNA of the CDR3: TGCGCCAGCAGCGAAAAGACAGGGGTGGGGACCCAGTACTTC.